Listed below are T cell receptor beta chains from one sample, sequenced in a study of blood T cell repertoires in COVID-19. Profiled with immunoSEQ multiplex PCR; TCRdb holds only in-frame clones, not every one. The sample yields under 65,000 clones, approximately 84% seen once. What was sequenced was peripheral blood. These receptors were taken from a man of 80 years or more in a cohort sampled during active COVID-19. Both conserved end residues are part of each CDR3. Fields, in order: CDR3 protein, CDR3 DNA, clone size, D gene, J gene, V gene. A D gene is named only where the DNA matches it firmly. The size entry is marked missing in some rows and otherwise reads once, few, many or a size class.

CDR3aa: CASTPGSTDTQYF
CDR3nt: TGTGCCAGCACCCCAGGTAGCACAGATACGCAGTATTTT
abundance: .
d_gene: .
j_gene: TRBJ2-3
v_gene: TRBV7-9

CDR3aa: CASSAQTGFEHEQYF
CDR3nt: TGTGCCAGCAGCGCCCAGACAGGGTTTGAACACGAGCAGTACTTC
abundance: once
d_gene: TRBD1
j_gene: TRBJ2-7
v_gene: TRBV9

CDR3aa: CASSLGRQSRGYTF
CDR3nt: TGTGCCAGCAGCTTAGGTCGGCAATCGAGGGGCTACACCTTC
abundance: medium-sized
d_gene: .
j_gene: TRBJ1-2
v_gene: TRBV7-9

CDR3aa: CASSLAGGDVGTQYF
CDR3nt: TGTGCCAGCAGCTTAGCGGGGGGGGACGTGGGGACCCAGTACTTC
abundance: .
d_gene: TRBD2
j_gene: TRBJ2-5
v_gene: TRBV7-2

CDR3aa: CASSEVAGSTDTQYF
CDR3nt: TGCGCCAGCAGTGAGGTGGCAGGGTCGACAGATACGCAGTATTTT
abundance: .
d_gene: .
j_gene: TRBJ2-3
v_gene: TRBV10-1

CDR3aa: CASRLGQGHNSPLHF
CDR3nt: TGTGCCAGCCGGCTGGGACAGGGCCATAATTCACCCCTCCACTTT
abundance: .
d_gene: TRBD1
j_gene: TRBJ1-6
v_gene: TRBV11-2

CDR3aa: CASSRDPAGALNYNEQFF
CDR3nt: TGTGCCAGCAGCCGAGACCCAGCGGGGGCCCTTAATTACAATGAGCAGTTCTTC
abundance: .
d_gene: TRBD2
j_gene: TRBJ2-1
v_gene: TRBV7-8

CDR3aa: CASSPNSPTGNVKRNTIYF
CDR3nt: TGTGCCAGCAGTCCAAACTCACCGACAGGGAATGTTAAGAGAAACACCATATATTTT
abundance: .
d_gene: TRBD1
j_gene: TRBJ1-3
v_gene: TRBV27

CDR3aa: CASSPQTSGGAGDTQYF
CDR3nt: TGCGCCAGCAGTCCACAGACTAGCGGGGGGGCCGGGGATACGCAGTATTTT
abundance: .
d_gene: TRBD2
j_gene: TRBJ2-3
v_gene: TRBV10-2

CDR3aa: CASSFTGGKDQPQHF
CDR3nt: TGTGCTAGCAGCTTTACAGGGGGAAAGGATCAGCCCCAGCATTTT
abundance: .
d_gene: TRBD1
j_gene: TRBJ1-5
v_gene: TRBV7-7

CDR3aa: CASSIAGQLGSSNQPQHF
CDR3nt: TGTGCCAGTAGTATAGCCGGACAATTGGGTAGTAGCAATCAGCCCCAGCATTTT
abundance: .
d_gene: .
j_gene: TRBJ1-5
v_gene: TRBV19

CDR3aa: CATAGDSYEQYF
CDR3nt: TGTGCCACCGCAGGGGATTCCTACGAGCAGTACTTC
abundance: .
d_gene: .
j_gene: TRBJ2-7
v_gene: TRBV5-5

CDR3aa: CASSLWGLESSYEQYF
CDR3nt: TGTGCCAGCAGCTTATGGGGCTTAGAAAGCTCCTACGAGCAGTACTTC
abundance: .
d_gene: .
j_gene: TRBJ2-7
v_gene: TRBV7-2

CDR3aa: CASSERGLAGNTGELFF
CDR3nt: TGTGCCAGCAGTGAAAGGGGACTAGCGGGGAACACCGGGGAGCTGTTTTTT
abundance: .
d_gene: TRBD2
j_gene: TRBJ2-2
v_gene: TRBV2

CDR3aa: CASSLGLAGQETQYF
CDR3nt: TGTGCCAGTAGTCTGGGACTAGCGGGACAAGAGACCCAGTACTTC
abundance: .
d_gene: TRBD2
j_gene: TRBJ2-5
v_gene: TRBV19

CDR3aa: CASSKRTGSWNTEAFF
CDR3nt: TGTGCCAGCAGTAAGAGGACAGGGTCGTGGAACACTGAAGCTTTCTTT
abundance: .
d_gene: TRBD1
j_gene: TRBJ1-1
v_gene: TRBV27

CDR3aa: CASSLRTSGSGGNEQFF
CDR3nt: TGCGCCAGCAGCTTAAGGACTAGCGGGAGTGGAGGCAATGAGCAGTTCTTC
abundance: .
d_gene: TRBD2
j_gene: TRBJ2-1
v_gene: TRBV5-1

CDR3aa: CASSPSREGGETQYF
CDR3nt: TGTGCCAGCAGCCCGTCGCGGGAGGGGGGAGAGACCCAGTACTTC
abundance: .
d_gene: TRBD2
j_gene: TRBJ2-5
v_gene: TRBV5-6

CDR3aa: CASSPKDRGLTLYEQYF
CDR3nt: TGTGCCAGCTCACCAAAAGACAGGGGGCTAACTCTCTACGAGCAGTACTTC
abundance: .
d_gene: TRBD1
j_gene: TRBJ2-7
v_gene: TRBV18

CDR3aa: CASSRPPGDTQYF
CDR3nt: TGTGCCAGCAGTCGACCCCCGGGAGATACGCAGTATTTT
abundance: .
d_gene: .
j_gene: TRBJ2-3
v_gene: TRBV3-1/TRBV3-2